The 32 T cell receptor beta chains below all came from one sample that was sequenced in a study of T cell clonality in common variable immunodeficiency. Study-level findings and limits: Common variable immunodeficiency TCR beta sequences reportedly had fewer deletions and N-nucleotide insertions.

Assay used: immunoSEQ multiplex PCR; TCRdb lists only in-frame clones, some missing. Sampling found 15,000 to 20,000 clones, none seen once. These receptors lack a known antigen. Sequenced: peripheral blood mononuclear cells. These receptors were taken from a human donor with common variable immunodeficiency.

This clone has a count of ten or more. The CDR3 end is not reached by the read, which stops 3 residues before it; the germline J gene fills it in. The chain recombines TRBV7-9 with TRBJ1-1; 7 positions match TRBD1. The CDR3 covers 14 residues. Per germline, CDR1 SEHNR and CDR2 FQNEAQ (reference sequence). With 8 bases clipped from V and 5 bases from J, the junction kept 11 bases outside the gene matches. CDR3 bases read: TGTGCCAGCGCACCGAGGGGGCGGAGTACTGAA. This encodes CASAPRGRSTE. The whole CDR3 is CASAPRGRSTEAFF. Variable domain in full (rest from reference TRBV7-9 and TRBJ1-1): DTGVSQNPRHKITKRGQNVTFRCDPISEHNRLYWYRQTLGQGPEFLTYFQNEAQLEKSRLLSDRFSAERPKGSFSTLEIQRTEQGDSAMYLCASAPRGRSTEAFFGQGTRLTVV.

This clone occurred many times. The read is 3 residues too short to cover the CDR3 end, so that end is filled in from the germline J gene. This chain links TRBV20-1 with TRBJ2-7, with 10 bases aligning to TRBD1. Per the germline V gene, CDR1 is DFQATT and CDR2 is SNEGSKA (reference sequence). V trimming: 3 bases; J trimming: 4 bases; junction bases outside the gene matches: 9. The CDR3 sequence is 15 residues long. The sequenced part of the CDR3 DNA is TGCAGTGCTAGTCGGGCTGGACAGGGGGGATACGAG. It encodes CSASRAGQGGYE. The whole CDR3 is CSASRAGQGGYEQYF.

This clone was counted a few times. Sequencing ends 3 residues short of the CDR3 end; the germline J gene provides the rest. The chain joins TRBV18 to TRBJ1-1, with TRBD1 matching 7 bases. The CDR3 runs to 14 residues. With 5 bases clipped from V and 4 bases from J, the junction kept 7 bases outside the gene matches. CDR1 is KGHSH, CDR2 LQKENI, per germline. The CDR3 bases that were read are TGTGCCAGCTCAGACCAACAGGGGTTCACTGAA. Translated, it gives CASSDQQGFTE. The full-length CDR3 reads as CASSDQQGFTEAFF.

This clone was recorded a few times. The CDR3 is CASSFRGGDTEAFF. Incomplete CDR3 DNA: TGTGCCAGCAGCTTTAGGGGTGGGGACACTGAA. The chain couples TRBV7-2 to TRBJ1-1; maybe TRBD1 (5 bases). From the germline J gene comes the end of the CDR3, since the read stops 3 residues before it. This CDR3 is 14 amino acids long. V shed 3 bases and J shed 3 bases, with 11 bases lying between them. Per germline, CDR1 SGHTA and CDR2 FQGNSA.

This clone appeared many times. The read comes to an end 3 residues before the CDR3 does, leaving the germline J gene to fill in the end. The chain links TRBV19 to TRBJ1-3, with TRBD1 as a possible D gene (6 bases). The germline CDR1 and CDR2 sequences are LNHDA and SQIVND (reference sequence). Trimming stripped 4 bases from V and 5 bases from J, with 9 bases between. The CDR3 consists of 13 residues. The sequenced part of the CDR3 DNA is TGTGCCAGTAGTAGGGACATGCGAAACACC. Translated: CASSRDMRNT. The complete CDR3 sequence is CASSRDMRNTIYF.

This clone was seen repeatedly, ten times or more. The CDR3 extends 3 residues past the end of the read, so its final part is completed from the germline J gene. This rearrangement joins TRBV6-2 or TRBV6-3 to TRBJ2-3, with D perhaps TRBD1 (6 bases). The V gene lost 2 bases and the J gene lost 1 base, with 13 bases spanning the gap. The germline V gene encodes CDR1 MNHEY and CDR2 SVGEGT. The CDR3 runs 16 residues. The CDR3 sequence is CASSYIAGVGTDTQYF. The sequenced CDR3 bases are TGTGCCAGCAGTTACATCGCAGGGGTAGGCACAGATACG.

In its sample, this clone was seen a few times. The read ends 3 residues before the CDR3 terminus; that terminus is restored from the germline J gene. The chain has TRBV18 and TRBJ1-6; weak D call: TRBD1 (6 bases). Trimming shortened V by 1 base and J by 2 bases, and 6 bases separated the two germline ends. There are 15 residues in the CDR3. Per the germline V gene, CDR1 is KGHSH and CDR2 is LQKENI. The sequenced CDR3 bases are TGTGCCAGCTCACCACGGGACACCTATAATTCACCC. This encodes CASSPRDTYNSP. The CDR3 in full is CASSPRDTYNSPLHF.

This clone was counted many times. The chain's CDR3 is CASSLEGEMNTEAFF. The sequenced CDR3 bases are TGCGCCAGCAGCTTGGAAGGGGAAATGAACACTGAA. This chain joins TRBV5-1 and TRBJ1-1; TRBD1 is a possible D gene (5 bases). The CDR3 extends 3 residues past the end of the read, so its final part is completed from the germline J gene. V was clipped by 0 bases and J by 0 bases, with 9 bases between them. This CDR3 has 15 residues. CDR1 is SGHRS, CDR2 YFSETQ, per germline.

Comments on this clone: The read comes to an end 3 residues before the CDR3 does, leaving the germline J gene to fill in the end. The V and J genes are TRBV7-2 and TRBJ2-1, with 11 bases aligning to TRBD2. The J segment lost 7 bases and the V segment lost 3 bases, leaving 5 bases of the junction unmatched. The germline V gene has CDR1 SGHTA and CDR2 FQGNSA. The CDR3 is 15 amino acids. The DNA read from the CDR3 is TGTGCCAGCAGCTTGACTAGCGGGGCCCAAAATGAG. This gives the protein CASSLTSGAQNE. From start to end, the CDR3 is CASSLTSGAQNEQFF.

This clone was picked up a small number of times. The read stops 3 residues short of the end of the CDR3; the missing end is completed from the germline J gene. The chain carries TRBV19 and TRBJ1-2; 9 nucleotides agree with TRBD1. With V trimmed by 10 bases and J by 4 bases, 10 bases remained unmatched. The CDR3 covers 14 residues. Germline CDR1 LNHDA, CDR2 SQIVND (reference sequence). The covered CDR3 bases are TGTGCCACCTACGGGACAGGGAGAGTCTATGGC. Amino acids: CATYGTGRVYG. The CDR3 in full is CATYGTGRVYGYTF. Based on the CDR3 plus reference TRBV19 and TRBJ1-2, the full variable domain is DGGITQSPKYLFRKEGQNVTLSCEQNLNHDAMYWYRQDPGQGLRLIYYSQIVNDFQKGDIAEGYSVSREKKESFPLTVTSAQKNPTAFYLCATYGTGRVYGYTFGSGTRLTVV.

This clone was observed at least ten times. The CDR3 end is not reached by the read, which stops 3 residues before it; the germline J gene fills it in. The chain links TRBV29-1 to TRBJ1-3; D is unclear. Per germline, CDR1 SQVTM and CDR2 ANQGSEA. This CDR3 has 13 amino acids. V lost 4 bases to trimming and J lost 3 bases, with 10 bases between them. The part of the CDR3 DNA that was read is TGCAGCGTTGCTGGGCCCGGTGGAAACACC. Its protein product is CSVAGPGGNT. In full, the CDR3 is CSVAGPGGNTIYF.

This clone was counted ten times or more. The observed sequence ends 3 residues before the CDR3 terminus, with the missing tail filled in from the germline J gene. The chain uses TRBV2 and TRBJ1-1; TRBD1 is a possible D gene (6 bases). Germline CDR1 reads SNHLY; CDR2 reads FYNNEI. The germline V and J ends were trimmed by 6 bases and 4 bases, with 18 bases remaining between them. This CDR3 region has 15 residues. CDR3 sequence: CASSLRGTGGTEAFF. The part of the CDR3 DNA that was read is TGTGCCAGCAGCTTAAGGGGGACGGGGGGCACTGAA.

This clone appeared a few times. The read halts 3 residues ahead of the CDR3 end, with the missing end drawn from the germline J gene. J is TRBJ2-3 and V is TRBV19, with 9 bases lining up with TRBD2. Per germline, CDR1 LNHDA and CDR2 SQIVND (reference sequence). The V and J ends lost 3 bases and 0 bases, in that order; junction bases with no gene match: 13. The CDR3 consists of 19 residues. CDR3 DNA (partial): TGTGCCAGTAGTATGCGGTCTAGATCGGCGGGAGGGAGCACAGATACG. As protein: CASSMRSRSAGGSTDT. The whole CDR3 region reads CASSMRSRSAGGSTDTQYF.

At least ten counts were recorded for this clone. The read ends 3 residues early relative to the CDR3; the germline J gene fills the gap. This chain connects TRBV18 to TRBJ1-2; possibly TRBD1 for D (6 bases). The germline V gene encodes CDR1 KGHSH and CDR2 LQKENI. CDR3 length equals 15 residues. V gave up 3 bases and J gave up 0 bases, with 11 bases separating them. CDR3 amino acids: CASSPTGQSNYGYTF. CDR3 DNA, as far as it was read: TGTGCCAGCTCACCGACCGGACAGTCTAACTATGGC. Full variable domain (remainder filled in from reference TRBV18 and TRBJ1-2): NAGVMQNPRHLVRRRGQEARLRCSPMKGHSHVYWYRQLPEEGLKFMVYLQKENIIDESGMPKERFSAEFPKEGPSILRIQQVVRGDSAAYFCASSPTGQSNYGYTFGSGTRLTVV.

This clone showed up just a few times. From the germline J gene comes the end of the CDR3, since the read stops 3 residues before it. This chain uses TRBV19 with TRBJ2-7; D might be TRBD2 (6 bases). This CDR3 has 15 amino acids. Trimming left V 5 bases short and J 4 bases short, with 18 bases between. Germline values: CDR1 LNHDA, CDR2 SQIVND (reference sequence). Here the CDR3 reads CASSSTRTSGYEQYF. Incomplete CDR3 DNA: TGTGCCAGTAGTTCAACAAGAACCAGCGGGTACGAG.

There are many counts of this clone. The read ends 3 residues early relative to the CDR3; the germline J gene fills the gap. The chain couples TRBV18 to TRBJ1-3; TRBD1 matches 7 bases. The CDR3 length is 16 residues. Germline CDR1 KGHSH, CDR2 LQKENI. V lost 3 bases to trimming and J lost 0 bases; unmatched junction nucleotides: 5. The CDR3 is CASSPGQASSGNTIYF. The part of the CDR3 DNA that was read is TGTGCCAGCTCACCTGGACAGGCCAGCTCTGGAAACACC. Variable domain in full (rest from reference TRBV18 and TRBJ1-3): NAGVMQNPRHLVRRRGQEARLRCSPMKGHSHVYWYRQLPEEGLKFMVYLQKENIIDESGMPKERFSAEFPKEGPSILRIQQVVRGDSAAYFCASSPGQASSGNTIYFGEGSWLTVV.

This clone was recorded a few times. The read falls 3 residues short of the CDR3 end, and the missing part is taken from the germline J gene. This chain connects TRBV2 to TRBJ1-5; TRBD1 agrees at 11 bases. Germline V gene lookup returns CDR1 SNHLY and CDR2 FYNNEI. CDR3 size: 12 residues. The CDR3 region is CTTGQGAQPQHF. The CDR3 bases that were read are TGTACCACCGGACAGGGGGCGCAGCCC.

The table lists this clone with many counts. The read ends 3 residues early relative to the CDR3; the germline J gene fills the gap. This chain links TRBV7-2 with TRBJ2-5; TRBD1 aligns across 8 bases. This CDR3 is 14 amino acids long. Germline CDR1 and CDR2: SGHTA and FQGNSA. V gave up 1 base and J gave up 2 bases; unmatched junction bases: 0. The CDR3 protein is CASSLGTGQETQYF. The part of the CDR3 DNA that was read is TGTGCCAGCAGCTTAGGGACAGGGCAAGAGACC.

This clone was seen a handful of times. The CDR3 end is not reached by the read, which stops 3 residues before it; the germline J gene fills it in. The rearrangement uses TRBV6-1 and TRBJ1-1; 7 nucleotides agree with TRBD1. Germline V lookup: CDR1 MNHNS, CDR2 SASEGT. V trimming: 2 bases; J trimming: 2 bases; junction bases outside the gene matches: 2. This CDR3 has 14 amino acids. The CDR3 sequence is CASSEYRGNTEAFF. The CDR3 bases that were read are TGTGCCAGCAGTGAATACAGGGGCAACACTGAA.

Comment on this clone: The observed sequence ends 3 residues before the CDR3 terminus, with the missing tail filled in from the germline J gene. The V call is TRBV6-1, the J call TRBJ1-4; 7 bases are shared with TRBD1. The germline V gene has CDR1 MNHNS and CDR2 SASEGT. The CDR3 runs to 15 residues. J was trimmed by 6 bases and V by 1 base; bases with no gene match: 5. The CDR3 protein is CASSEGQGWHEKLFF. CDR3 DNA (partial): TGTGCCAGCAGTGAAGGACAGGGATGGCATGAAAAA.

This clone is judged medium-sized (0.01 to 0.1%). The read terminates 3 residues ahead of where the CDR3 ends, so the germline J gene completes it. The J gene is TRBJ2-5, the V gene TRBV20-1; 8 nucleotides match TRBD2. Germline V gives CDR1 DFQATT, CDR2 SNEGSKA (reference sequence). The junction had 13 bases not matched to a gene; V was cut back by 7 bases and J by 3 bases. This CDR3 has 15 residues. The CDR3 loop is CSVTLAGRNKETQYF. The DNA read from the CDR3 is TGCAGTGTTACATTAGCGGGGAGAAACAAAGAGACC.

This clone was observed a handful of times. The DNA read from the CDR3 is TGCAGTGCCCCACAGGTTTTGGGCACTGAA. It is translated as CSAPQVLGTE. The full-length CDR3 reads as CSAPQVLGTEAFF. The chain employs TRBV20-1 and TRBJ1-1; perhaps TRBD1 as D (5 bases). The observed sequence ends 3 residues before the CDR3 terminus, with the missing tail filled in from the germline J gene. Trimming took off 6 bases at V and 4 bases at J, with 15 bases between the two ends. There are 13 residues in the CDR3. CDR1 and CDR2 (germline): DFQATT, SNEGSKA (reference sequence).

As for this clone: The CDR3 extends 3 residues past the end of the read, so its final part is completed from the germline J gene. The chain couples TRBV5-6 to TRBJ1-5; TRBD1 is a possible D gene (5 bases). Germline CDR1 SGHDT, CDR2 YYEEEE. CDR3 length: 13 amino acids. V shed 4 bases and J shed 5 bases, with 10 bases lying between them. The CDR3 bases that were read are TGTGCCAGCAGCCCGAGGGGCCATCAGCCC. Its translation is CASSPRGHQP. The CDR3 in its entirety is CASSPRGHQPQHF.

This clone came up many times. The read falls 3 residues short of the CDR3 end, and the missing part is taken from the germline J gene. The V call is TRBV6-2 or TRBV6-3, the J call TRBJ2-7; TRBD2 aligns across 7 bases. J was trimmed by 6 bases and V by 2 bases; bases with no gene match: 7. This CDR3 comprises 14 residues. The germline V gene has CDR1 MNHEY and CDR2 SVGEGT. CDR3 sequence reads: CASSYLAGVAEQYF. Incomplete CDR3 DNA: TGTGCCAGCAGTTACCTTGCGGGAGTTGCCGAG.

The table lists this clone with a few counts. CDR3 DNA, as far as it was read: TGTGCCAGCAGCTTTCCTAGCGGAGTGCGAGAGACC. This sequence encodes CASSFPSGVRET. The whole CDR3 protein reads CASSFPSGVRETQYF. This chain joins TRBV7-2 and TRBJ2-5; 7 bases line up with TRBD2. Sequencing ends 3 residues short of the CDR3 end; the germline J gene provides the rest. Germline CDR1 SGHTA, CDR2 FQGNSA. The J segment lost 4 bases and the V segment lost 3 bases, leaving 8 bases of the junction unmatched. The CDR3 has 15 amino acids.

Only a few counts were recorded for this clone. The CDR3 extends 3 residues past the end of the read, so its final part is completed from the germline J gene. The V and J genes are TRBV5-1 and TRBJ2-5; 10 bases match TRBD1. Germline V lookup: CDR1 SGHRS, CDR2 YFSETQ. V shed 0 bases and J 5 bases; nucleotides not matched to a gene: 1. The length of the CDR3 is 14 residues. The DNA read from the CDR3 is TGCGCCAGCAGCTTGGGGGACAGGGGCGAGACC. Encoded protein: CASSLGDRGET. In full, the CDR3 is CASSLGDRGETQYF.

This clone was seen ten or more times. The read is 3 residues too short to cover the CDR3 end, so that end is filled in from the germline J gene. This chain joins TRBV30 and TRBJ1-6, with TRBD1 identical over 7 bases. The length of the CDR3 is 14 residues. The germline V gene has CDR1 GTSNPN and CDR2 SVGIG (reference sequence). Trimming cost V 3 bases and J 5 bases; bases outside gene matches: 4. The DNA read from the CDR3 is TGTGCCTGGAGGTGGGGGACAGATAATTCACCC. Translated: CAWRWGTDNSP. The full CDR3 sequence reads CAWRWGTDNSPLHF. Full variable domain (outside the CDR3, taken from reference TRBV30 and TRBJ1-6): SQTIHQWPATLVQPVGSPLSLECTVEGTSNPNLYWYRQAAGRGLQLLFYSVGIGQISSEVPQNLSASRPQDRQFILSSKKLLLSDSGFYLCAWRWGTDNSPLHFGNGTRLTVT.

This clone has a count of ten or more. The read finishes 3 residues shy of the CDR3 end, and the germline J gene is used to complete it. The V call is TRBV30, the J call TRBJ2-4; D unclear. The CDR3 totals 11 residues. From germline, CDR1 is GTSNPN and CDR2 SVGIG (reference sequence). CDR3 loop: CAWSPPPHQYF. The part of the CDR3 DNA that was read is TGTGCCTGGAGTCCACCTCCACAT.

Worth noting for this clone: The CDR3 extends 3 residues past the end of the read, so its final part is completed from the germline J gene. The gene calls are TRBV6-1 and TRBJ2-2, with 11 bases identical to TRBD1. Germline V lookup: CDR1 MNHNS, CDR2 SASEGT. The CDR3 sequence is 15 residues long. V dropped 3 bases and J dropped 6; count of bases not matched to a gene: 3. The CDR3: CASSELDRGPGELFF. Partial CDR3 DNA: TGTGCCAGCAGTGAGCTGGACAGGGGGCCCGGGGAG.

This clone was picked up many times. The sequenced fragment ends 3 residues before the CDR3 boundary, so the rest is inferred from the germline J gene. The chain has TRBV20-1 and TRBJ1-1, with 7 bases aligning to TRBD1. CDR1 is DFQATT, CDR2 SNEGSKA, per germline (reference sequence). The CDR3 covers 11 residues. The DNA read from the CDR3 is TGCAGTGCCATGAGACAGGGTCCA. Translating it yields CSAMRQGP. In full, the CDR3 reads CSAMRQGPAFF.

This clone appeared many times. The read finishes 3 residues shy of the CDR3 end, and the germline J gene is used to complete it. This chain connects TRBV16 to TRBJ2-1; D perhaps matches TRBD2 (6 bases). V lost 3 bases to trimming and J lost 8 bases, with 17 bases between them. The CDR3 is 15 residues long. Germline assignment: CDR1 KGHSY and CDR2 FQNENV. CDR3 bases read: TGTGCCAGCAGCCACCCTAGGGACTTCTTGCATGAG. Translating gives CASSHPRDFLHE. The full CDR3 protein reads CASSHPRDFLHEQFF.

Many counts were recorded for this clone. The DNA ends 3 residues before the CDR3 does, and the rest of the CDR3 is filled in from the germline J gene. The gene calls are TRBV12-3 or TRBV12-4 and TRBJ1-2; 10 positions match TRBD1. The CDR3 extends over 14 amino acids. The V gene end was trimmed by 3 bases and the J gene end by 3 bases; junction bases not matched to a gene: 1. The CDR3 sequence is CASSFGQGDYGYTF. The CDR3 DNA, read in part, is TGTGCCAGCAGTTTTGGACAGGGGGACTATGGC.